These 11 T cell receptor beta chains originate from one sample sequenced in a study of technical replicates of blood from several donors (dated by TCRdb to 2016 to 2017). Libraries were made using the immunoSEQ multiplex PCR assay. TCRdb stores this immuneACCESS table with in-frame sequences only. Part of the clones is absent; in the studies checked, under half of the shortfall reflects unresolved V genes, and no reason is known for the rest. This sample comprises around 13,000 clones, roughly 77% of them detected only once. Roughly 12% of the sample is in the top ten clones. What was sequenced was PBMCs. The receptors here all came from a human donor in good health.

The chain uses TRBV5-5 and TRBJ2-7; TRBD2 is a possible D gene (5 bases). V gave up 1 base and J gave up 7 bases, with 15 bases separating them. CDR1 SGHKS and CDR2 YYEKEE come from the germline V gene (reference sequence). The CDR3 sequence is 14 residues long. CDR3 bases: TGTGCCAGCAGCTTGAGTTGGGGAAGCGGTGAGCAGTACTTC. Encoded protein: CASSLSWGSGEQYF. The complete variable domain, with remaining parts taken from reference TRBV5-5 and TRBJ2-7, reads DAGVTQSPTHLIKTRGQQVTLRCSPISGHKSVSWYQQVLGQGPQFIFQYYEKEERGRGNFPDRFSARQFPNYSSELNVNALLLGDSALYLCASSLSWGSGEQYFGPGTRLTVT.

The V call is TRBV28, the J call TRBJ2-3; D remains ambiguous. The CDR3 is 12 amino acids. From germline, CDR1 is MDHEN and CDR2 SYDVKM. The V gene lost 2 bases and the J gene lost 5 bases, with 5 bases spanning the gap. CDR3: CASSLLEDTQYF. The CDR3 DNA reads as TGTGCCAGCAGTTTACTAGAAGATACGCAGTATTTT.

The J gene is TRBJ2-4, the V gene TRBV13; D perhaps matches TRBD2 (5 bases). The germline V and J ends were trimmed by 0 bases and 0 bases, with 12 bases remaining between them. The CDR3 contains 17 residues. Germline V gene sequence: CDR1 PRHDT, CDR2 FYEKMQ (reference sequence). CDR3 nucleotide sequence: TGTGCCAGCAGCTTAGGGAGAGTCGGGGTAGCCAAAAACATTCAGTACTTC. Protein: CASSLGRVGVAKNIQYF.

This clone was counted a single time. The chain employs TRBV4-1 and TRBJ2-7; D ambiguous. V was shortened by 1 base and J by 3 bases, with 13 bases between the two germline ends. Germline-derived CDR1 and CDR2 are MGHRA and YSYEKL. This CDR3 contains 15 residues. The CDR3: CASSQVTQEYYEQYF. DNA for the CDR3: TGCGCCAGCAGCCAAGTAACTCAGGAATACTACGAGCAGTACTTC.

The chain combines TRBV27 with TRBJ1-3; 9 bases fit TRBD1. The germline CDR1 and CDR2 sequences are MNHEY and SMNVEV (reference sequence). V lost 6 bases and J lost 2; bases outside the gene matches: 2. CDR3 length: 14 residues. CDR3 nucleotide sequence: TGTGCCAGCAGAACAGGGGGCACTGGAAACACCATATATTTT. Amino acids: CASRTGGTGNTIYF.

The chain uses TRBV25-1 and TRBJ2-5; tentatively, D is TRBD1 (6 bases). This CDR3 contains 14 residues. Germline values: CDR1 MGHDK, CDR2 SYGVNS. Trimming stripped 1 base from V and 7 bases from J, with 13 bases between. The CDR3 spells CASSESTGMRTQYF. The DNA of the CDR3 is TGTGCCAGCAGTGAATCAACAGGGATGAGGACCCAGTACTTC.

The chain couples TRBV28 to TRBJ2-7, with D tentatively TRBD1 (6 bases). Per germline, CDR1 MDHEN and CDR2 SYDVKM. Trimming cost V 2 bases and J 6 bases, with 11 bases left between them. This CDR3 has 13 amino acids. The chain's CDR3 is CASSLIHRVEQYF. CDR3 coding DNA: TGTGCCAGCAGTTTAATCCACAGGGTCGAGCAGTACTTC. Together with reference TRBV28 and TRBJ2-7, the CDR3 gives the full variable domain: DVKVTQSSRYLVKRTGEKVFLECVQDMDHENMFWYRQDPGLGLRLIYFSYDVKMKEKGDIPEGYSVSREKKERFSLILESASTNQTSMYLCASSLIHRVEQYFGPGTRLTVT.

The chain employs TRBV5-8 and TRBJ2-3; TRBD2 matches at 15 bases. The CDR3 is 17 residues long. The junction had 6 bases not matched to a gene; V was cut back by 3 bases and J by 4 bases. Per germline, CDR1 SGHTS and CDR2 YDEGEE. The CDR3 nucleotides are TGTGCCAGCAGCTCGGGACTAGCGGGGGGCTCGGCAGATACGCAGTATTTT. It is translated as CASSSGLAGGSADTQYF.

J is TRBJ1-2 and V is TRBV29-1, with TRBD1 identical over 7 bases. The CDR3 has 12 amino acids. Germline trimming cut 6 bases from V and 6 bases from J; bases unmatched to any gene: 7. The germline V gene encodes CDR1 SQVTM and CDR2 ANQGSEA. The chain's CDR3 is CSVGDRDHGYTF. The CDR3 nucleotides read TGCAGCGTCGGCGACAGGGATCATGGCTACACCTTC. Drawing the rest from reference TRBV29-1 and TRBJ1-2, the complete variable domain is SAVISQKPSRDICQRGTSLTIQCQVDSQVTMMFWYRQQPGQSLTLIATANQGSEATYESGFVIDKFPISRPNLTFSTLTVSNMSPEDSSIYLCSVGDRDHGYTFGSGTRLTVV.

By sample fraction, this clone is medium-sized. J is TRBJ2-1 and V is TRBV29-1, with TRBD1 matching 8 bases. Germline CDR1 and CDR2: SQVTM and ANQGSEA. The V and J ends lost 7 bases and 0 bases, in that order; junction bases with no gene match: 2. This CDR3 comprises 13 residues. The CDR3 DNA is TGCAGCGCCACAGGGGGCTCCTACAATGAGCAGTTCTTC. The encoded protein is CSATGGSYNEQFF.

The chain uses TRBV12-5 and TRBJ2-5; TRBD2 aligns across 10 bases. The CDR3 is made up of 14 amino acids. Per the germline V gene, CDR1 is LGHNT and CDR2 is FRNRAP. V lost 4 bases and J lost 2; bases outside the gene matches: 1. CDR3 residues: CASGSGLAQETQYF. DNA of the CDR3: TGTGCTAGTGGTTCGGGACTAGCGCAAGAGACCCAGTACTTC.